The entry that follows covers one TCR beta chain sequence. Its target is unknown. The source of the sample is a study of blood T cells in healthy people across ages. Study results and limitations: Because donor CMV status was unknown, expanded clonotype changes were possibly confounded.

Together with a sample-barcoded 5' primer, a J-beta primer mix was included in a second PCR lasting roughly 6 to 12 cycles. MiXCR, run by TCRdb on the 5' RACE reads, gives a single entry per CDR3 protein. The table has more than 500,000 distinct CDR3 sequences, about 29% seen once. From germline, CDR1 is DFQATT and CDR2 SNEGSKA (reference sequence). This CDR3 contains 13 residues. The people who gave samples were healthy Caucasians from Russia, aged roughly 6 to 100. These same data were also listed under a study on T cells of mothers and their children. Per that paper: From each mother came over 8.5 million TCR beta CDR3 reads, and from each child came about 3 million.

This TCR was recovered from a boy younger than 10 in good health. Sequencing was done on a sample of blood. The chain has TRBV20-1 and TRBJ2-5; 9 nucleotides agree with TRBD2. The J call could be wrong; TRBJ2-7 is a better fit for the DNA end. CDR3 in DNA: TGCAGTGCTAGAGATAGCGGGGGCTACGAGCAGTACTTC. It translates to CSARDSGGYEQYF.